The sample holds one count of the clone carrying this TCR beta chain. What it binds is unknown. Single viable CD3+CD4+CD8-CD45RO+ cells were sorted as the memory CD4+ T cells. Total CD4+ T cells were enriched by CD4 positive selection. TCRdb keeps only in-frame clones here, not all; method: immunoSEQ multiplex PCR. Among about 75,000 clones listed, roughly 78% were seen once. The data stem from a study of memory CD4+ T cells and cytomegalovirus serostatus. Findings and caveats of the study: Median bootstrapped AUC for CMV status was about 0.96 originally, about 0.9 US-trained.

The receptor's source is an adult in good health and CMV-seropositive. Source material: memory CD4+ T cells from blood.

Here the CDR3 reads CASSRRSGTGGLTGELFF. In nucleotides, the CDR3 is TGTGCCAGCAGTAGACGGTCCGGGACAGGGGGCCTAACCGGGGAGCTGTTTTTT. The V call is TRBV7-2, the J call TRBJ2-2; 12 nucleotides agree with TRBD1. The CDR3 is 18 amino acids. Trimming cost V 6 bases and J 5 bases; bases outside gene matches: 13. Germline V gene data show CDR1 as SGHTA and CDR2 as FQGNSA. Combining the CDR3 with reference TRBV7-2 and TRBJ2-2 gives the whole variable domain GAGVSQSPSNKVTEKGKDVELRCDPISGHTALYWYRQSLGQGLEFLIYFQGNSAPDKSGLPSDRFSAERTGGSVSTLTIQRTQQEDSAVYLCASSRRSGTGGLTGELFFGEGSRLTVL.